This entry features one T cell receptor (beta chain) sequence. The antigen it recognizes is unknown. Qualities for individual bases were not recorded, and no much larger clone is one base off. This sample stems from a study of cytomegalovirus exposure and HLA in healthy donors listed by TCRdb under 2017. A note on the overall study: An earlier analysis of some 600 of the donors reported 250 to 350 Gb of sequence data and about 120 million unique TCR beta sequences obtained from around 180 million T cells. An early release covering roughly 600 HLA-typed donors comprised approximately 300 gigabases of sequencing data and approximately 80 million unique TCR sequences. Of the roughly 420 genotyped donors, over 80% were placed in the genetic ancestry cluster associated with self-reported Caucasian donors. The study was designed to test whether signatures of past pathogen exposure could be identified by cataloging public T cell receptors. The study profiled the T cell repertoires of some 610 subjects by immunosequencing and related them to cytomegalovirus serostatus. In addition to the first cohort of 650 to 800 subjects, a separate validation cohort of 130 or so different subjects was used. To predict cytomegalovirus infection status, the study brought together high-throughput TCR immunosequencing, statistical association of individual TCRs with disease status, and machine learning. A later analysis re-examined previously published TCR beta repertoires from around 670 donors and added high-resolution HLA genotyping to investigate patterns of TCR occurrence. In the later analysis, no new phenotypic data were used to find candidate immune exposures; instead, reliance was placed on TCR beta sequences and their occurrence across donors. An earlier analysis of a few hundred of the donors applied high-throughput TCR beta sequencing to assess whether each TCR beta V gene segment acted as functional or pseudogenic. Alongside the repertoire data, information on donor age, sex, ethnicity and CMV serostatus was compiled. A later genetic analysis used genome-wide SNP genotypes for about three fifths of the 666 donors, treating that subset as a discovery cohort. All discovery cohort repertoires had been generated on a single sequencing platform. HLA typing covered class I and class II loci at four-digit resolution. The number of donors typed differed by locus, with roughly 620-630 for A, B, C, DRB1 and DQB1, 522 for DQA1, nearly 610 for DPA1, and 400 to 490 for DPB1. Roughly five DR-DQ haplotypes were handled as single units for association and clustering, since linkage in the cohort was strong. Among some 410 genotyped donors of the cohort, an average of approximately 200,000 unique TCR beta nucleotide sequences was sequenced per donor, of which about 18% were non-productive.

Study-wide conclusions, independent of this receptor: It was suggested by the authors that the approach could potentially be generalized to other disease states and immunological phenotypes. While some public TCRs were present in many individuals, most TCR sequences turned up only very rarely across donors. In this cohort, only TCR beta chains were sequenced, and detectable features were limited by the absence of alpha or paired-chain data. When HLA alleles, especially DR and DQ, strongly co-occurred, attributing TCR associations to individual alleles was difficult. The sequencing pipeline was judged likely to have produced a cluster of highly shared sequence variants as a technical artifact. In a later genetic analysis, a missense DCLRE1C variant was associated with V-gene and J-gene trimming of TCR beta chains, and the association was replicated in an independent cohort. Because some donors lacked HLA typing at each locus, the association tests relied only on the typed subset. Because counts were too low, some 17 rarely observed V segments, including chromosome 9 orphons, were excluded from the earlier analysis of some 590 of the donors. An earlier analysis of some 560 of the donors showed that most TCR beta V segments appeared in productive rearrangements either about 87% or about 30% of the time, which broadly matched IMGT annotations. Compared with equally common non-associated chains, HLA-associated TCR beta chains in a later analysis were more clonally expanded and had lower generation probabilities. Cytomegalovirus status was reported to be diagnosed by the classifier with high specificity and sensitivity in both the original and validation cohorts. Sequencing depth was assumed to be roughly uniform across donors in the presence/absence analyses, though that assumption may not hold. According to a later analysis, parvovirus B19, influenza, CMV and Epstein-Barr virus appeared linked to several top co-occurrence clusters. CMV serostatus was the only immune exposure information available for the cohort. Most CMV-associated TCR beta chains appeared to be HLA-restricted in a later analysis, and the HLA associations seemed to be driven largely by CMV exposure. Linkage disequilibrium might explain the correlated functional status among segregating V segments, but an unknown experimental factor could not be excluded. In a later analysis, TCR association rates were found to vary across HLA loci, with the most associated TCRs seen for DRB1 alleles and the fewest for HLA-C alleles. A further reported finding was that TCR beta sequences accurately predicted the HLA-A and HLA-B alleles for most subjects in the first cohort. A later analysis associated some 17,000 TCR beta sequences with specific HLA alleles at a false discovery rate of 0.05. A later genetic analysis reported fewer N-insertions in productive TCRs among donors in an Asian-associated ancestry cluster than the roughly 670-donor mean. In vitro tests confirmed that three of the cytomegalovirus-associated TCR beta chains recognize cytomegalovirus antigens. A total of 164 TCR beta chains were listed by the study as associated with cytomegalovirus.

Library preparation employed the immunoSEQ multiplex PCR assay. For the multiplex PCR, a mixture combining 60 forward primers for TCR Vbeta segments and 13 reverse primers for TCR Jbeta segments was used. Amplification of the CDR3 region of rearranged TCR beta genes was performed with a multiplex PCR assay on genomic DNA. On the Illumina HiSeq System, the amplified TCR beta libraries were sequenced as 87-base-pair reads. On the authors' methods: A later analysis counted approximately 76 million unique TCR beta chains across the 600 to 850 repertoires, and around 9.9 million of these chains were shared by at least two donors. Raw reads were error-corrected and collapsed into unique sequences by a nearest-neighbor algorithm in which closely related sequences were merged to remove PCR and sequencing errors. Alignment of CDR3 sequences to IMGT reference sequences was used to assign V, D and J gene segments. For a sequence to be retained, a match of at least six nucleotides to both a V gene segment and a J gene segment was required. Rearrangements were classified as productive when the CDR3 lacked stop codons and remained in frame with V and J, and all other rearrangements were classified as non-productive. CDR3 was defined by IMGT convention, running from the second conserved V-encoded cysteine to the conserved J-encoded phenylalanine. The earlier analysis of 500 to 650 of the donors excluded any sequence lacking an unambiguous match to a single V gene segment. An earlier analysis of 550 to 650 of the donors classified V segments as functional when productive rearrangements were above 56.7% and as segregating when the standard deviation between donors was above 5%. A statistical classification framework was built for diagnosing cytomegalovirus status from the catalog of TCR beta chain sequences. In a later analysis, V and J genes were assigned by comparing TCR nucleotide sequences against IMGT/GENE-DB human TR gene sequences. In a later analysis, CDR3 sequences and most-parsimonious VDJ recombination scenarios were assigned using the TCRdist pipeline. In a later analysis, each TCR beta chain was defined by its CDR3 amino acid sequence together with its V-gene family, and reads lacking a unique V-gene family were excluded. As a way to deal with suspected cross-contamination and a sequencing artifact, a later analysis dropped more than 500 nucleotide sequences that were highly shared and had low generation probability. In a later analysis, a clonal expansion index for each public chain was calculated from normalized within-repertoire ranks of inferred template counts. A later analysis computed generation probabilities with a VDJ recombination model fitted to out-of-frame rearrangements, and checked the results against IGoR. In a later analysis, TCR-TCR, TCR-HLA and TCR-CMV co-occurrence was scored with hypergeometric tests, and a repertoire-size bias correction was applied to TCR pairs. A later analysis estimated false discovery rates by permuting HLA or CMV assignments 20 times. In a later analysis, co-occurring TCRs were grouped using DBSCAN, and TCRdist sequence similarity was added for clustering within HLA-allele-positive subsets. Co-occurrence clustering excluded repertoires with fewer than 30,000 or more than 120,000 public chains, plus five with anomalous nucleotide sharing. Entries here come from immuneACCESS through TCRdb and include only in-frame sequences with V and J called. Some clones fail to appear in such tables; in the studies checked, an unresolved V gene covers under half of the shortfall, and the cause of the remainder is unknown. That table is the source of V, J and clone size, and D and trimming were worked out from the DNA. This sample is represented by some 150,000 clones; over 75% of them were singletons. The ten top clones hold roughly 2.9% of the sample.

The cohort was made up of 666 healthy bone marrow donors. At the time of sampling, every cohort member was nominally healthy, though immune exposures that went unrecorded were likely present. The donor tested CMV seronegative and was one of the 352 seronegative cohort members. Every donor gave a peripheral blood sample, and the peripheral blood mononuclear cells from that sample were used for TCR beta sequencing. The Qiagen DNeasy Blood Extraction Kit was used to extract genomic DNA from the blood cell samples. This TCR was recovered from a woman between 25 and 40 years old in good health and CMV-seronegative. Sequenced input: PBMCs.

The DNA reads as follows: TGTGCCAGCAGTTACTCGATGACAGATTACCTCTACGAGCAGTACTTC. It is translated as CASSYSMTDYLYEQYF. The rearranged chain carries TRBV6-6 and TRBJ2-7; TRBD1 is a weak D gene call, 5 bases matching. Spanning cysteine to phenylalanine, the CDR3 consists of 16 amino acids. Just the 48-base CDR3 DNA is kept, in frame starting at base 1. The germline V gene (reference sequence) supplies CDR1 MNHNY and CDR2 SVGAGI. V is reduced by 0 bases and J by 3 bases, leaving a spacing of 15 bases between them.